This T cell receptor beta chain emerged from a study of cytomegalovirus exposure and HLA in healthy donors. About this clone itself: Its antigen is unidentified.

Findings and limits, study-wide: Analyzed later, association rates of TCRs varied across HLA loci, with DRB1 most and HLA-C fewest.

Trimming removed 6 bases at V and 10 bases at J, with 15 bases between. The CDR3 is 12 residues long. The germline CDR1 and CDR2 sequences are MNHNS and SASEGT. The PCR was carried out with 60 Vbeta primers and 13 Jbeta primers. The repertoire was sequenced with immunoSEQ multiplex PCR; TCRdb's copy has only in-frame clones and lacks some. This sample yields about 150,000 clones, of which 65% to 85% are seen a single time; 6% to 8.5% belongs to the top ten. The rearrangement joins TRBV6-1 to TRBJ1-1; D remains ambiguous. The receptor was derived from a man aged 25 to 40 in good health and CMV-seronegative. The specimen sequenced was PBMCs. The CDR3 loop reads CASRLGAEVAFF. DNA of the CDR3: TGTGCCAGCAGGCTGGGAGCAGAAGTAGCTTTCTTT.